Here is one T cell receptor beta chain with its context. Its target is not known. The sample originates from a study of cytomegalovirus exposure and HLA in healthy donors. These donors were members of the roughly 110-subject validation cohort, a group separate from the approximately 640-subject first cohort. The method was immunoSEQ multiplex PCR; TCRdb's version includes in-frame clones alone and lacks a portion of them. The top ten hold about 5.8% of the sample, which has tens of thousands of clones, approximately 95% seen once. The CDR3 has 14 amino acids. V dropped 1 base and J dropped 4 bases, with 10 bases sitting between them. The V gene's germline CDR1 is MGHRA and CDR2 YSYEKL. General study results and limits: A few chains linked to CMV were shown in vitro to be specific for CMV antigens. The majority of TCR sequences were rare, yet some public TCRs appeared in many donors.

This chain connects TRBV4-1 to TRBJ2-5, with D possibly matching TRBD2 (6 bases). The sequencing sample was made of PBMCs. This receptor was identified in a woman between 18 and 29 years old in good health and CMV-seronegative. The CDR3 region is CASSQATSRETQYF. CDR3 DNA: TGCGCCAGCAGCCAAGCAACTAGCCGAGAGACCCAGTACTTC.